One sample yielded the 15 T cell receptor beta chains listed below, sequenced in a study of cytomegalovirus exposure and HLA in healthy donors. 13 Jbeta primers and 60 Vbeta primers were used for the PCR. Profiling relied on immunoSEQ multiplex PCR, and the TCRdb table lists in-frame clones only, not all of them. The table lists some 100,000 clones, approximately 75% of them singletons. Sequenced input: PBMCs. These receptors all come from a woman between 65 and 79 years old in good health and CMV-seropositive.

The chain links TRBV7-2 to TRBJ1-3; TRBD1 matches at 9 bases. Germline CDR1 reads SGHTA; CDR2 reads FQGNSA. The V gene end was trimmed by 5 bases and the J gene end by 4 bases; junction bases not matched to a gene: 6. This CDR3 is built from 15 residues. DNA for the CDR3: TGTGCCAGCAGCCCACAGGGGGCTGGGGGAAACACCATATATTTT. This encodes CASSPQGAGGNTIYF.

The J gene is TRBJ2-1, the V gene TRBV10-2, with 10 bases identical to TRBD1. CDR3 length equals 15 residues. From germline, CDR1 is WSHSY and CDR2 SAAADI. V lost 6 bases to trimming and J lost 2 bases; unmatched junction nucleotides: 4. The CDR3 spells CASRGTGDTYNEQFF. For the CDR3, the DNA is TGCGCCAGCAGGGGGACAGGGGACACCTACAATGAGCAGTTCTTC.

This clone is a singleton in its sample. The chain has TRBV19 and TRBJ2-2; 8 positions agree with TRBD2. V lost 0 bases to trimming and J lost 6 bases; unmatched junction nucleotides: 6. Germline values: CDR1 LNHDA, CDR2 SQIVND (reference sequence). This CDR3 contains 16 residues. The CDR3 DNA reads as TGTGCCAGTAGTATAGACGGCGGGAGGTTAGCCGGGGAGCTGTTTTTT. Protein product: CASSIDGGRLAGELFF.

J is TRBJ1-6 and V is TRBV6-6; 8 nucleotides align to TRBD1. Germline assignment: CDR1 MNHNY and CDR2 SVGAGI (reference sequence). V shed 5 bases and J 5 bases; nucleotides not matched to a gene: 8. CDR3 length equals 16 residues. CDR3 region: CASSTLQGGNNSPLHF. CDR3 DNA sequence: TGTGCCAGCAGTACCCTACAGGGGGGAAATAATTCACCCCTCCACTTT.

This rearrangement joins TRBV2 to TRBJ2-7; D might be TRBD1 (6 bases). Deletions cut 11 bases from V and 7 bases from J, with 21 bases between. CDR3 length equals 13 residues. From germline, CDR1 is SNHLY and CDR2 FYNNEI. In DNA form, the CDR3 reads TGTGCCTCAAGCCAGGACAGAACCTCGGAGCAGTACTTC. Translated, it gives CASSQDRTSEQYF.

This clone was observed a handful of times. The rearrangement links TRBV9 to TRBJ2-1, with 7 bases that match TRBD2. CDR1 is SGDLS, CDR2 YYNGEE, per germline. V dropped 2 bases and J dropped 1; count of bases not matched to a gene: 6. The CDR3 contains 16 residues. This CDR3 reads CASSVSPGGSYNEQFF. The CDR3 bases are TGTGCCAGCAGCGTCTCTCCCGGGGGGTCCTACAATGAGCAGTTCTTC.

The DNA for the CDR3 is TGTGCCAGCAGTTTAGTGGGGGGGGGCTATGGCTACACCTTC. Translated, it gives CASSLVGGGYGYTF. This chain links TRBV27 with TRBJ1-2, with D possibly TRBD1 on 5 matching bases. CDR3 length: 14 amino acids. CDR1 and CDR2 (germline): MNHEY, SMNVEV (reference sequence). V was clipped by 2 bases and J by 4 bases, with 11 bases between them.

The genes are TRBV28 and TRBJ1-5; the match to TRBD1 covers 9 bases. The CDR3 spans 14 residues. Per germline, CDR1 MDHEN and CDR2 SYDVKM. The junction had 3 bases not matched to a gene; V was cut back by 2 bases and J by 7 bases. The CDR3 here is CASSLRTGEQPQHF. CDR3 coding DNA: TGTGCCAGCAGTTTACGGACAGGGGAACAGCCCCAGCATTTT.

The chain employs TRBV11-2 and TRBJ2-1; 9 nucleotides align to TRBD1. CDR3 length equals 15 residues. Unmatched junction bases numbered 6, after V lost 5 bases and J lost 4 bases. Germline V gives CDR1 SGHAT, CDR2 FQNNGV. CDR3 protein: CASSPPGQGYNEQFF. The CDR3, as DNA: TGTGCCAGCAGCCCCCCGGGACAGGGATACAATGAGCAGTTCTTC.

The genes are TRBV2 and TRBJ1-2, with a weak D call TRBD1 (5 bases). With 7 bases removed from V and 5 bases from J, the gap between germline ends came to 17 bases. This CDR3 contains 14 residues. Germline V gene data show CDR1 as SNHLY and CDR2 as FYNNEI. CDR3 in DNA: TGTGCCAGCAACCGGGACTTATCCACGTATGGCTACACCTTC. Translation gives CASNRDLSTYGYTF.

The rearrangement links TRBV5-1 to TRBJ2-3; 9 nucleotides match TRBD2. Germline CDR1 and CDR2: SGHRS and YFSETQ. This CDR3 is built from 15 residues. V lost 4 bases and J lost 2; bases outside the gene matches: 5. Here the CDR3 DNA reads TGCGCCAGCAGCCCTACGGGACTAGCCACAGATACGCAGTATTTT. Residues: CASSPTGLATDTQYF.

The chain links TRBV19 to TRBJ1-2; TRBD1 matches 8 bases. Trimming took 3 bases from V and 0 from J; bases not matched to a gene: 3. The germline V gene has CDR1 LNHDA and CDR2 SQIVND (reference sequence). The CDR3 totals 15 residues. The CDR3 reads CASSISTGANYGYTF. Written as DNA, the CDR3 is TGTGCCAGTAGTATTTCGACAGGGGCTAACTATGGCTACACCTTC.

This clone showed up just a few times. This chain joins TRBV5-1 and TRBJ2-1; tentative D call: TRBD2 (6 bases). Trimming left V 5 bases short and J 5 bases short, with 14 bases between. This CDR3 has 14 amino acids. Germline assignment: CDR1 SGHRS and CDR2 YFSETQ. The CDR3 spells CASSFRDFNNEQFF. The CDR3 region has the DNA TGCGCCAGCAGTTTCCGGGACTTTAACAATGAGCAGTTCTTC. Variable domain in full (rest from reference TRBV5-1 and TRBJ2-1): KAGVTQTPRYLIKTRGQQVTLSCSPISGHRSVSWYQQTPGQGLQFLFEYFSETQRNKGNFPGRFSGRQFSNSRSEMNVSTLELGDSALYLCASSFRDFNNEQFFGPGTRLTVL.

In nucleotides, the CDR3 is TGTGCCAGCAGTGAAGGGTGGACTAGCGGGAGTTTGAGCTCCTACAATGAGCAGTTCTTC. The encoded protein is CASSEGWTSGSLSSYNEQFF. This chain connects TRBV6-1 to TRBJ2-1; TRBD2 matches 13 bases. The germline CDR1 and CDR2 sequences are MNHNS and SASEGT. This CDR3 is built from 20 residues. V shed 1 base, J shed 0 bases, and the junction held 9 bases outside the gene matches.

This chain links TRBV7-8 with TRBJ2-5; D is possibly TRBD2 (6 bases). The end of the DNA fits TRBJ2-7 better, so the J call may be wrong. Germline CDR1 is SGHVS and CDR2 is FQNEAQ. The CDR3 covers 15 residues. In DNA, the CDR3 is TGTGCCAGCAGCTTAAGGGGAGGCAAAGACTACGAGCAGTACTTC. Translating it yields CASSLRGGKDYEQYF.